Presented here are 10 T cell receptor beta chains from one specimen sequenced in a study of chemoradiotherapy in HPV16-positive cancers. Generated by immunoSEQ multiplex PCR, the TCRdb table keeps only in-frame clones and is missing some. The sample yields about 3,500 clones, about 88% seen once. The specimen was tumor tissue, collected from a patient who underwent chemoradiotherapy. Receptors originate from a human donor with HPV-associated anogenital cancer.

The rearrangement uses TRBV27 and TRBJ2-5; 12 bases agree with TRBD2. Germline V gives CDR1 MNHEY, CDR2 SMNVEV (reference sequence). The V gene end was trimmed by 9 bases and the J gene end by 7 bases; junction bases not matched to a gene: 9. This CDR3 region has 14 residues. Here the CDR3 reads CASASGGAFGTQYF. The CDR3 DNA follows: TGTGCCAGTGCTAGCGGGGGGGCGTTCGGGACCCAGTACTTC.

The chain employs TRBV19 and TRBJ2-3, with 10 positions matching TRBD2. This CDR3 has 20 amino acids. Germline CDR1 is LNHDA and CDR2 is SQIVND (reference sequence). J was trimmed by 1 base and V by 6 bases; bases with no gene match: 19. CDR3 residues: CASSSWGQNGLAERTDTQYF. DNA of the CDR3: TGTGCCAGTAGCTCTTGGGGACAGAATGGACTAGCGGAGCGCACAGATACGCAGTATTTT.

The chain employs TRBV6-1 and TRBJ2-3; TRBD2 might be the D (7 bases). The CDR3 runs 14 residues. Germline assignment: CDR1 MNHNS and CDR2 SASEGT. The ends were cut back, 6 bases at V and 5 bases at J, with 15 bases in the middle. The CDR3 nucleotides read TGTGCCAGCAGGGGGGGGGCAAACAGAGATACGCAGTATTTT. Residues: CASRGGANRDTQYF.

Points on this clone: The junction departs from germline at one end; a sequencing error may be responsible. The CDR3 sequence: CASSLDGRAQKTQYF. The CDR3 DNA reads as TGTGCCAGCAGCTTAGATGGTAGGGCCCAAAAGACCCAGTACTTC. The genes are TRBV11-2 and TRBJ2-5, with D hard to call. CDR1 and CDR2 from the germline V gene are SGHAT and FQNNGV. CDR3 length: 15 residues.

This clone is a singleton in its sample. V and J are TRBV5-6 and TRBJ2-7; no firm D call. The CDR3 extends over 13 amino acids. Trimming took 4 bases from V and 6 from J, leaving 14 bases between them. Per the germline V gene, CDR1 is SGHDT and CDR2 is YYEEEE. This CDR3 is CASSTYTSPEQYF. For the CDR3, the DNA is TGTGCCAGCAGCACCTACACGTCCCCCGAGCAGTACTTC.

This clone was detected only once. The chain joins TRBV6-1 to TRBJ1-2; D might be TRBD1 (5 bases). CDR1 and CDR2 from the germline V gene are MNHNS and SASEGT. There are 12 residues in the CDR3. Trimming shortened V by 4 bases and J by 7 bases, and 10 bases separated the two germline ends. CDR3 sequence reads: CASSAYRLGYTF. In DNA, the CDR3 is TGTGCCAGCAGTGCGTACAGGCTTGGCTACACCTTC.

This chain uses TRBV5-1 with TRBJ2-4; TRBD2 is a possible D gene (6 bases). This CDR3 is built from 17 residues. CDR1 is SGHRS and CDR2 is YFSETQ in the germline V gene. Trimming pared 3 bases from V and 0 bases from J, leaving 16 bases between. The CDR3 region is CASSSVGGRIAKNIQYF. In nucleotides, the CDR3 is TGCGCCAGCAGCTCCGTGGGGGGACGGATAGCCAAAAACATTCAGTACTTC.

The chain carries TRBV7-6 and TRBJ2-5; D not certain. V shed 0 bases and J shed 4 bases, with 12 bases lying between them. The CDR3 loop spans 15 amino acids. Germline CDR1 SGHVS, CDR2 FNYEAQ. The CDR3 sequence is CASSLAVALRETQYF. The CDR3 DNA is TGTGCCAGCAGCTTAGCAGTAGCCCTCCGAGAGACCCAGTACTTC.

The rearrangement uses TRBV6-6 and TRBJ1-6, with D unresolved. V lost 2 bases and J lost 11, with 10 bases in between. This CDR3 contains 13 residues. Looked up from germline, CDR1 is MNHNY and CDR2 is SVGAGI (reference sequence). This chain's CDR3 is CASSYDLGPPLHF. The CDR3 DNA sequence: TGTGCCAGCAGTTACGACCTCGGGCCACCCCTCCACTTT.

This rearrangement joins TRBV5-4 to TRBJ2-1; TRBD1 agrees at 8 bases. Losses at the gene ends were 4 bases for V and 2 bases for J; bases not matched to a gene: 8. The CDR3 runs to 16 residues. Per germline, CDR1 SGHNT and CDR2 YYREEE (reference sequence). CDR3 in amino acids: CASSLWTGRTYNEQFF. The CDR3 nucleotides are TGTGCCAGCAGCCTATGGACAGGGAGAACCTACAATGAGCAGTTCTTC.